The sample holds many counts of the clone carrying this T cell receptor beta chain. Each CDR3 protein gets one entry after TCRdb re-called the 5' RACE reads with MiXCR. Of about 46,000 distinct CDR3 sequences listed, 5% to 6.5% were seen once; the top ten hold 4.5% to 5.5%. The data originate from a study of early T cells in non-severe SARS-CoV-2 infection. The V gene's germline CDR1 is DFQATT and CDR2 SNEGSKA (reference sequence). This CDR3 comprises 13 residues. The V gene lost 1 base and the J gene lost 7 bases, with 11 bases spanning the gap. The chain carries TRBV20-1 and TRBJ2-1; D is unclear. The input for sequencing was whole blood, taken at baseline. This clonotype originated in an adult who was a healthcare worker with PCR-confirmed SARS-CoV-2 infection or an uninfected control (not recorded which). As DNA, the CDR3 is TGCAGTGCTAGAGGCCTATGGGTGAATGAGCAGTTCTTC. This codes for CSARGLWVNEQFF.